These T cell receptor beta chains were read from a single sample in a study of blood T cell repertoires in COVID-19. Here immunoSEQ multiplex PCR was the method, and the copy in TCRdb shows in-frame clones only, minus some. The sample holds 180,000 or so clones, roughly 80% seen once. Material: PBMCs or T cells enriched from blood (not recorded which). The receptors here all came from a man aged 50-59 years who had recovered from COVID-19. CDR3s include the opening cysteine and the closing phenylalanine or tryptophan. A D gene is named only where the DNA matches it firmly. Some rows have no size entry. The others give once, few or many, or a class for an expanded clone.

D: TRBD1; J: TRBJ1-5; V: TRBV5-8; size: -; DNA: TGTGCCAGCAAAACCGACCGGGACAGTTATCAGCCCCAGCATTTT; CDR3: CASKTDRDSYQPQHF
D: -; J: TRBJ1-1; V: TRBV4-1; size: -; DNA: TGCGCCAGCAGAGGGACTCTCCGGAACACTGAAGCTTTCTTT; CDR3: CASRGTLRNTEAFF
D: -; J: TRBJ2-1; V: TRBV5-4; size: few; DNA: TGTGCCAGCAGCCTTAACAATGAGCAGTTCTTC; CDR3: CASSLNNEQFF
D: -; J: TRBJ1-4; V: TRBV7-2; size: -; DNA: TGTGCCAGCAGCCCCCGGCGGGGATCTAATGAAAAACTGTTTTTT; CDR3: CASSPRRGSNEKLFF
D: TRBD2; J: TRBJ2-1; V: TRBV7-2; size: -; DNA: TGTGCCAGCAGCCCCGACTCGGCGGGGGGACCGCACAATGAGCAGTTCTTC; CDR3: CASSPDSAGGPHNEQFF
D: TRBD2; J: TRBJ2-7; V: TRBV4-2; size: -; DNA: TGTGCCAGCAGCCAGTGGGCGGGAGGGGACTACGAGCAGTACTTC; CDR3: CASSQWAGGDYEQYF
D: -; J: TRBJ1-4; V: TRBV11-2; size: -; DNA: TGTGCCAGCAGCTCCGGACAGATTAATGAAAAACTGTTTTTT; CDR3: CASSSGQINEKLFF
D: TRBD1; J: TRBJ2-7; V: TRBV10-3; size: once; DNA: TGTGCCACCACGGGACAGGGGGGGTACGAGCAGTACTTC; CDR3: CATTGQGGYEQYF
D: -; J: TRBJ1-2; V: TRBV19; size: -; DNA: TGTGCCAGTAGTATAGAGGGGGGTACCTTCTATGGCTACACCTTC; CDR3: CASSIEGGTFYGYTF
D: TRBD2; J: TRBJ2-7; V: TRBV6-5; size: -; DNA: TGTGCCAGCATTTCCCTACTAGCGGCTTCCTACGAGCAGTACTTC; CDR3: CASISLLAASYEQYF
D: TRBD1; J: TRBJ1-2; V: TRBV5-6; size: -; DNA: TGTGCCAGCAGCTGGCCCCCCGGGACAGGGGGCCGTGGCTACACCTTC; CDR3: CASSWPPGTGGRGYTF
D: -; J: TRBJ2-7; V: TRBV3-1/TRBV3-2; size: -; DNA: TGTGCCAGCAGCCAAGATGCGGGTGTTCAGTACTTC; CDR3: CASSQDAGVQYF
D: -; J: TRBJ2-7; V: TRBV6-4; size: -; DNA: TGTGCCAGTACTCCGGACAAGGGTCGGCCCTACGAGCAGTACTTC; CDR3: CASTPDKGRPYEQYF
D: -; J: TRBJ1-1; V: TRBV28; size: -; DNA: TGTGCCAGCACCGGGGGGGTGATTGGCGCTGAAGCTTTCTTT; CDR3: CASTGGVIGAEAFF
D: TRBD1; J: TRBJ1-1; V: TRBV6-5; size: once; DNA: TGTGCCAGCAGTTTGGACAGGGGAGCAACTGAAGCTTTCTTT; CDR3: CASSLDRGATEAFF
D: TRBD1; J: TRBJ2-7; V: TRBV5-4; size: -; DNA: TGTGCCAGCAGTATTGCCGGGACAGCTCCCTACGAGCAGTACTTC; CDR3: CASSIAGTAPYEQYF
D: TRBD2; J: TRBJ2-5; V: TRBV14; size: -; DNA: TGTGCCAGCAGCCAAGATAAGGGAGGGCTCCGAAGAGAGACCCAGTACTTC; CDR3: CASSQDKGGLRRETQYF
D: -; J: TRBJ1-1; V: TRBV14; size: -; DNA: TGTGCCAGCAGCCACCGTGGAGGGAGGAACACTGAAGCTTTCTTT; CDR3: CASSHRGGRNTEAFF
D: TRBD1; J: TRBJ1-2; V: TRBV19; size: -; DNA: TGTGCCAGTAGTATCACAGGGGCCTATGGCTACACCTTC; CDR3: CASSITGAYGYTF
D: -; J: TRBJ2-1; V: TRBV27; size: once; DNA: TGTGCCAGCAGTCCGAGGGTGGGCGCAAACAATGAGCAGTTCTTC; CDR3: CASSPRVGANNEQFF
D: TRBD1; J: TRBJ1-5; V: TRBV15; size: -; DNA: TGTGCCACCAGCAGCCTGACAGGGTACCAGCCCCAGCATTTT; CDR3: CATSSLTGYQPQHF
D: -; J: TRBJ2-1; V: TRBV7-2; size: -; DNA: TGTGCCAGCAGCTTAGTACAGGGCATTGAGCAGTTCTTC; CDR3: CASSLVQGIEQFF
D: -; J: TRBJ2-1; V: TRBV5-1; size: -; DNA: TGCGCCAGCAGGGTTTCCGGGACAAATTACAATGAGCAGTTCTTC; CDR3: CASRVSGTNYNEQFF
D: TRBD1; J: TRBJ2-7; V: TRBV27; size: -; DNA: TGTGCCAGCAGTCATCCGACAGGGGTTGTATACGAGCAGTACTTC; CDR3: CASSHPTGVVYEQYF
D: -; J: TRBJ1-1; V: TRBV19; size: -; DNA: TGTGCCAGTAGTATCATACACGGGACTGAAGCTTTCTTT; CDR3: CASSIIHGTEAFF
D: -; J: TRBJ1-2; V: TRBV14; size: few; DNA: TGTGCCAGCAGGGGTCCTAGGGGAAGGGAGGACTATGGCTACACCTTC; CDR3: CASRGPRGREDYGYTF